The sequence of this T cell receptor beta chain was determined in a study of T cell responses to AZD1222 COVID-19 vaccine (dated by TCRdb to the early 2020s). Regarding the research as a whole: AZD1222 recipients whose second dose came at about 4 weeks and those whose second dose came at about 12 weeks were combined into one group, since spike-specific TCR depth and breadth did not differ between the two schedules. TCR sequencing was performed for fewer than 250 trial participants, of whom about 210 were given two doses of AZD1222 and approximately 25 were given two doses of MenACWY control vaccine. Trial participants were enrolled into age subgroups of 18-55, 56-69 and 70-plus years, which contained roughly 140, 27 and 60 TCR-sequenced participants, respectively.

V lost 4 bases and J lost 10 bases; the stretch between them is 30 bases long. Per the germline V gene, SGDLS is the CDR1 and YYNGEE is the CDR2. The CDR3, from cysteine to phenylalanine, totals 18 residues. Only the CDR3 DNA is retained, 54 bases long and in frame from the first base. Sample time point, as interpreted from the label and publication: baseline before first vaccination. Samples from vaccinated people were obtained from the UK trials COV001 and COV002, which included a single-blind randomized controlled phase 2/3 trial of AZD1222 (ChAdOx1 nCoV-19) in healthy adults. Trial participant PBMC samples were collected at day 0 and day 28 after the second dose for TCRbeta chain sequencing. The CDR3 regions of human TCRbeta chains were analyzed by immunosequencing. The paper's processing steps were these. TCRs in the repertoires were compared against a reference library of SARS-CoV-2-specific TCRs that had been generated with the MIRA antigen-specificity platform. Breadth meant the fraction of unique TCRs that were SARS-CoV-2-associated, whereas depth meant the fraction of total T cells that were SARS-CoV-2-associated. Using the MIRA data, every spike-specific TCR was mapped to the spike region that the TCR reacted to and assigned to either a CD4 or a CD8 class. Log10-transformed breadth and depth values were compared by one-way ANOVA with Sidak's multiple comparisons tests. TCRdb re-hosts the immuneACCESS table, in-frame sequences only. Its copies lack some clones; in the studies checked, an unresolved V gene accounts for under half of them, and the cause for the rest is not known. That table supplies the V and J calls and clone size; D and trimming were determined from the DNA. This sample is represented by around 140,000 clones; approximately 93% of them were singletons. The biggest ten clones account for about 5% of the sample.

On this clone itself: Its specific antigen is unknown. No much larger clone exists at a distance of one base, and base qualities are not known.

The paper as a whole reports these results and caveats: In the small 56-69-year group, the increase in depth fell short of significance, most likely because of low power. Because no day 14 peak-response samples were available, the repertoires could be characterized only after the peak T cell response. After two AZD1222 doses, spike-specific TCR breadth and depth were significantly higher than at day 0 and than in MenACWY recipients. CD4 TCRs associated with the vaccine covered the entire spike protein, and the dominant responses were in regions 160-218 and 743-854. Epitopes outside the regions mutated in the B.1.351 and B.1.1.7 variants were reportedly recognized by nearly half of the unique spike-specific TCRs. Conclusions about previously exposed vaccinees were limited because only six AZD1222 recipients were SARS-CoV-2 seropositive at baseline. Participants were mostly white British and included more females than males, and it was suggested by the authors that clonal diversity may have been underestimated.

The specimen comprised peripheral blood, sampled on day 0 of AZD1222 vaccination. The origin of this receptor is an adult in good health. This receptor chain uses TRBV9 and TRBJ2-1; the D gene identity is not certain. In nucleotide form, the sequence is TGTGCCAGCAGCCCAAAGATGAAGAACAGCAGGAATTTTAACGAGCAGTTCTTC. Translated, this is CASSPKMKNSRNFNEQFF.